This TCR beta chain appears in the sequencing data of a study of HIV-infected children after antiretroviral therapy interruption (dated by TCRdb to between 2018 and 2021). For the wider study: The study included eight children, four on planned treatment interruption and four on continuous treatment, and all eight had a CD4+ count above 500 and a viral load below 50 copies/ml. For the continuous-treatment arm, samples from the corresponding weeks 0, 48 and 150 were analyzed. For the interruption arm, samples were taken at week 0, at week 12, at the end of interruption (week 24 or 48), and roughly 3 years after the study ended. Median age was roughly 10 years in the interruption group and around 8 years in the continuous treatment group. Most participating children had recorded exposure to EBV and CMV. Alongside measurements of thymic output, the study compared TCR repertoires of children on planned treatment interruption with TCR repertoires of children on continuous antiretroviral treatment. Study-wide conclusions, independent of this receptor: The low number of patients is a limitation and the data should be interpreted with caution. The naive CD4+ Gini coefficient rose by the end of treatment interruption, suggesting clonal expansion, and returned to baseline by 3 years. The sorted CD45RA+ naive cells might contain minor non-naive CD45RA+ populations, such as EMRA or stem memory cells. In naive CD4+ repertoires of PTI patients, CDR3 sharing between time points fell after interruption began; many sequences were shared between end of interruption and 3 years later.

The treatment or condition label, as the study defines it: PENTA 11 planned treatment interruption arm or continuous ART arm. The participants, all children from the United Kingdom aged 2 to 15 years, had been on at least three-drug ART for a minimum of 24 weeks. The study required cryopreserved PBMCs containing at least 5 million viable cells, and a handful of candidate patients were excluded because of low viable PBMC yield. Using a FACSAria III cell sorter, naive CD4+ CD45RA+ CD45RO- T cells were FACS-sorted out of thawed PBMCs. The sorted cells were fixed, and RNA was then extracted with the RNeasy FFPE kit and afterward with the RNeasy Micro kit. A few counts support this clonotype. Its cognate antigen has yet to be identified. Base quality data are lacking; no much larger clone is found one base away. From cysteine to phenylalanine, the CDR3 is 15 amino acids long. Only CDR3 DNA is held: 45 bases, read in frame from base 1. As encoded in the germline V gene, CDR1 is KGHSH while CDR2 is LQKENI. Deletion took 6 bases off V and 4 bases off J, with a span of 15 bases between the germline ends.

Receptors were amplified or captured by 3' RACE. TCR libraries were generated from RNA by a 3' RACE protocol incorporating unique molecular identifiers so that PCR amplification bias could be corrected. Up to roughly 12 amplicon libraries were pooled and sequenced on an Illumina MiSeq with v2 2x250 paired-end chemistry. On the study's bioinformatics: Reads were processed with Decombinator to assign V and J genes and CDR3, with barcode-based error and PCR bias correction. Before the Gini coefficient was calculated with the R ineq package, repertoires were subsampled to the same depth. CDR3 similarity was assessed with GLIPH, Hamming distance and a shared triplet metric. The public reads were quality trimmed at Q25 with fastp and then assembled into clones with MiXCR by TCRdb, keeping productive beta chains. A single entry per CDR3 protein holds the most common genes and DNA from its merged rows. TCRdb assigned the V and J calls; the authors' analysis was not used. The sample has about 89,000 distinct CDR3 sequences on record, roughly 6.4% of them singletons. The top ten clonotypes cover 1.1% of the sample.

The sequence came from a pool of human donors with HIV. This specimen was CD45RA+ CD4+ T cells from PBMCs, pooled from several time points, taken from a donor given antiretroviral therapy, either interrupted or continuous. Taken with the paper, the label for cell subset or site translates to: naive CD4+ CD45RA+ CD45RO- T cells. The rearrangement combines TRBV18 with TRBJ1-4; the D gene lacks a confident call. The nucleotides are TGTGCCAGCTCCCCGGCGGTAGGGCGTAATGAAAAACTGTTTTTT. This sequence encodes CASSPAVGRNEKLFF.